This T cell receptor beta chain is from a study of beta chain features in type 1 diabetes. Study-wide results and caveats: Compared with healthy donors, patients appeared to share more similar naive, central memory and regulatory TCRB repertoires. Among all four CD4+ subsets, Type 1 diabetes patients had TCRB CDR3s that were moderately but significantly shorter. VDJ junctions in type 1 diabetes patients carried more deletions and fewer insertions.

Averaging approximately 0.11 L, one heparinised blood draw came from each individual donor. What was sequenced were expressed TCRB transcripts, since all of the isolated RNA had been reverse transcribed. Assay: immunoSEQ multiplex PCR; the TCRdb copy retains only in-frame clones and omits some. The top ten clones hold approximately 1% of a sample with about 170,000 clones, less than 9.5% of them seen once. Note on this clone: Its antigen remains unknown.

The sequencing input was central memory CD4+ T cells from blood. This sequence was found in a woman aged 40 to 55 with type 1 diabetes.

CDR3 in DNA: TGCAGCGGACAACCGGCCCACGAGCAGTACTTC. Protein sequence: CSGQPAHEQYF. The chain carries TRBV20-1 and TRBJ2-7; maybe TRBD1 (5 bases). Per the germline V gene, CDR1 is DFQATT and CDR2 is SNEGSKA (reference sequence). The CDR3 has 11 residues.